Detailed here is one T cell receptor (beta chain). These data belong to a study of hypomethylating agent response in myelodysplastic syndrome. V lost 2 bases to trimming and J lost 6 bases; unmatched junction nucleotides: 4. This CDR3 contains 13 residues. Germline-derived CDR1 and CDR2 are WSHSY and SAAADI. TCRdb's table, derived via immunoSEQ multiplex PCR, lists solely in-frame clones and lacks some. The sample shows about 4,500 clones, approximately 78% of them seen only once. Sequencing was performed on bone marrow, taken before or after starting hypomethylating agent treatment for myelodysplastic syndrome (not recorded which). The clonotype was recovered from a human donor with myelodysplastic syndrome. The chain has TRBV10-2 and TRBJ2-7; 7 bases map to TRBD2. The CDR3 DNA follows: TGCGCCAGCAGTGAGAGGGAGGGGCGCGAGCAGTACTTC. This codes for CASSEREGREQYF.